This record concerns one T cell receptor (beta chain) sequence. Its antigen is not identified. The material for each subset, its genomic DNA, was split evenly across several immunoSEQ plates. Measured with immunoSEQ multiplex PCR; TCRdb has only the in-frame clones, and not every one. Here the sample spans roughly 1 million clones, roughly 80% being singletons. These data originate in a study of shared clonotypes between healthy human individuals. Overall study: Plates per donor: three CD4 naive, three CD4 memory, two CD8 naive, one CD8 memory.

The CDR3 has 16 residues. CDR1 and CDR2 (germline): WNHNN, SYGVQD (reference sequence). The ends lost 2 bases at V and 6 bases at J; junction bases unmatched: 8. Findings and limits, study-wide: Donors were few, which limited the genetic and exposure-history diversity represented. Among donors, clonotype sharing was expected to be affected by sequencing depth.

The source is a man aged 18 to 30 in good health. The specimen sequenced was memory CD4+ T cells sorted from blood. Subset denoted: CD45RA-negative fraction. The J gene is TRBJ2-1, the V gene TRBV10-1, with TRBD2 matching over 9 bases. The CDR3 DNA reads TGCGCCAGCAGTGAGACCGGGACTAGCTGGGTCAATGAGCAGTTCTTC. Translating gives CASSETGTSWVNEQFF.